This T cell receptor beta chain was recovered during a study of cytomegalovirus exposure and HLA in healthy donors. A multiplex PCR was run with 60 Vbeta primers and 13 Jbeta primers. Data came from immunoSEQ multiplex PCR; TCRdb stores just in-frame clones and leaves some out. The sample consists of about 150,000 clones, roughly 10% of them appearing once. The CDR3 sequence is 17 residues long. Trimming shortened V by 3 bases and J by 2 bases, and 19 bases separated the two germline ends. Germline V CDR1 and CDR2: KGHSH, LQKENI. The genes are TRBV18 and TRBJ1-1; possibly TRBD1 for D (5 bases). The clonotype comes from a male donor in good health and CMV-seronegative. The sequencing input was PBMCs. The CDR3 loop reads CASSPAALQGINTEAFF. The CDR3 bases are TGTGCCAGCTCACCGGCCGCTCTGCAGGGCATAAACACTGAAGCTTTCTTT.